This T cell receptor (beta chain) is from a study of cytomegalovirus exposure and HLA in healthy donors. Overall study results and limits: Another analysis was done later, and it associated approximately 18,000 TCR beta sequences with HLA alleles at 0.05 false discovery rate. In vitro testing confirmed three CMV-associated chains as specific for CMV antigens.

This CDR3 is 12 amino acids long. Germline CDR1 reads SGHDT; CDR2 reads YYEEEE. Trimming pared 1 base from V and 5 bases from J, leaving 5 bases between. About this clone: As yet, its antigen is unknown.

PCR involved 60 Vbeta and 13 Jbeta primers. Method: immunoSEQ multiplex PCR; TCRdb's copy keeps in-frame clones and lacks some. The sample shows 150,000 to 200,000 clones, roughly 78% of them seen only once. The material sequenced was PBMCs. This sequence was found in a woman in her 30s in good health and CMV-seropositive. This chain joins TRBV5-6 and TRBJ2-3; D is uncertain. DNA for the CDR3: TGTGCCAGCAGCTTGAGCGTAGATACGCAGTATTTT. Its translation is CASSLSVDTQYF.